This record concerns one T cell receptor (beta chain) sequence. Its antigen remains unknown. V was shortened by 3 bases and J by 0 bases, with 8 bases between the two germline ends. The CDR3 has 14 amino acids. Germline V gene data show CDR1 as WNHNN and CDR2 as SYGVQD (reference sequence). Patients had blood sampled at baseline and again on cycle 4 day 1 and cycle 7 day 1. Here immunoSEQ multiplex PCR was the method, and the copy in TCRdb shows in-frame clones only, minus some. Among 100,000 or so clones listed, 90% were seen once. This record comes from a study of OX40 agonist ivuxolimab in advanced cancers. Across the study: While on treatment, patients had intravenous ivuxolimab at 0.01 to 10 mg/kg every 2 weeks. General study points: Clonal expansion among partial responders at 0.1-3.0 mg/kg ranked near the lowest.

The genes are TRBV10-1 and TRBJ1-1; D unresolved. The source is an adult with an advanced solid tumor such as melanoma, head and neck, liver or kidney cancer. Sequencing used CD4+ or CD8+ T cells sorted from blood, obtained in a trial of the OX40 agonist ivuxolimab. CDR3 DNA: TGCGCCAGCAGTGATGGGCAGCTGAACACTGAAGCTTTCTTT. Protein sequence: CASSDGQLNTEAFF.